Reported below is one TCR beta chain. The sample is drawn from a study of blood T cell repertoires in COVID-19. Methods used by the authors: Estimated nucleated cell counts came from reference gene primer amplification. The table came from immunoSEQ multiplex PCR; TCRdb's copy has only in-frame clones and leaves some out. V and J calls and clone size come straight from that table; D and trimming were deduced from the DNA. The repertoire includes roughly 150,000 clones, 86% of them detected once, and about 4.4% sits in the top ten. The TCR originated in a man aged 45-65 years who had recovered from COVID-19. The specimen sequenced was PBMCs or T cells enriched from blood (not recorded which).

The CDR3 DNA sequence: TGTGCCAGCAGAGGGCGGGAGAGCGGCAATGAGCAGTTCTTC. Its protein is CASRGRESGNEQFF. The chain combines TRBV2 with TRBJ2-1; 7 bases align to TRBD2. The germline V gene has CDR1 SNHLY and CDR2 FYNNEI. With V trimmed by 6 bases and J by 6 bases, 8 bases remained unmatched. The CDR3 consists of 14 residues.